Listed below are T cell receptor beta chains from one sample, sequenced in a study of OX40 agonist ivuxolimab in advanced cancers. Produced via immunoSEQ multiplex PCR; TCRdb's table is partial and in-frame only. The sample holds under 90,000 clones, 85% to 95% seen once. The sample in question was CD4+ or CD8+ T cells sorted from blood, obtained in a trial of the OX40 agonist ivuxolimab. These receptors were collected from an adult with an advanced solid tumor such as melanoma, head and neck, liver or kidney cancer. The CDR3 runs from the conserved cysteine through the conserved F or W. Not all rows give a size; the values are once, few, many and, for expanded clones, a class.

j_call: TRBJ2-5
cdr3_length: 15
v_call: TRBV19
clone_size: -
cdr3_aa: CASSPTLALQETQYF

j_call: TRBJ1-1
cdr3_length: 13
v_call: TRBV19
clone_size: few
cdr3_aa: CASSMGPNTEAFF

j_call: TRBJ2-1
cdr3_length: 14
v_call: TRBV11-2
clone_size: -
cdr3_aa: CASSYVGTGHEQFF

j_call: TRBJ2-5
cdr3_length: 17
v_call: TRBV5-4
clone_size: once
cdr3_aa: CASSGGPGQGELETQYF

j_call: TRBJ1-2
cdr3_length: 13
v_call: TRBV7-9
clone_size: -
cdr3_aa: CASSPGTPYGYTF

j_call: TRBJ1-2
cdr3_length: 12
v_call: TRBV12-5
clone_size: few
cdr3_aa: CASGEGDYGYTF

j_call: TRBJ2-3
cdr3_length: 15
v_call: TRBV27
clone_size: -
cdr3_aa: CASSSTGAPTDTQYF

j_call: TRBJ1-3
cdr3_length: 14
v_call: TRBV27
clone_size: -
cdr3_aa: CASSLGGSGNTIYF

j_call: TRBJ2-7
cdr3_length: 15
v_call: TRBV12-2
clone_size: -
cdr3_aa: CASRLRRKRAYEQYF

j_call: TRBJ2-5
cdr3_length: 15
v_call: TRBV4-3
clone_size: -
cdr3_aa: CASSQVGTPQETQYF

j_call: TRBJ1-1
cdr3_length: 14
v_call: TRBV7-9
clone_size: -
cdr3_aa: CASSSSSGFTEAFF

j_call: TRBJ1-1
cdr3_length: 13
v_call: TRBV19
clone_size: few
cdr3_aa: CASSISPNTEAFF

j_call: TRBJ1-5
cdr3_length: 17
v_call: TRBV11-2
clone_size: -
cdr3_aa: CASSHGWEGFSNQPQHF

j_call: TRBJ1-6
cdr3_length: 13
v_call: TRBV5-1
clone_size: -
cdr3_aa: CASSSTANSPLHF

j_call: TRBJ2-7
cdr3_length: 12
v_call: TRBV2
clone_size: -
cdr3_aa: CAMRGYSEEQYF

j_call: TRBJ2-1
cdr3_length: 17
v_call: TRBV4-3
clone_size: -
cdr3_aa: CASSQDSGGGAINEQFF

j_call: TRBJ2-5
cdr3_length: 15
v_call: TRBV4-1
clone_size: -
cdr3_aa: CASSGLAGLQETQYF

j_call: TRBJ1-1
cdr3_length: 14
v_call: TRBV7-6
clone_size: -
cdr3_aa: CASSPYPDTTEAFF

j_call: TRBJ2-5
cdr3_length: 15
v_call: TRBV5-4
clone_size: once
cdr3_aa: CASKGKREGRETQYF

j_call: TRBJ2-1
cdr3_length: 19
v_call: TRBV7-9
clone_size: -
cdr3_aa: CASSLAVLSLAGADNEQFF

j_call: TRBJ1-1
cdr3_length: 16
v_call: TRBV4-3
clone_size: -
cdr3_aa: CASSQEPEGLNTEAFF

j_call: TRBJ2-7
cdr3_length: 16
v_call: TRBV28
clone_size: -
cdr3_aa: CASRPTEGQGPYEQYF

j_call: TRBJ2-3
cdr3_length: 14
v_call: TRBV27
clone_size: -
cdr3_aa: CASSFIGSTDTQYF

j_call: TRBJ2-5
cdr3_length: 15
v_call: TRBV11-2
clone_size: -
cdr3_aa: CASSLSGHIQETQYF

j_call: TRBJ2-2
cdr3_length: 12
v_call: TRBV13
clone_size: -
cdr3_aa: CASTRGSGELFF

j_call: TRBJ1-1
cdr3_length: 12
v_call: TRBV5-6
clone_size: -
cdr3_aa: CASSLLTGLAFF

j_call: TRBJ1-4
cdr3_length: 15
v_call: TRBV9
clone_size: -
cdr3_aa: CASSVVPGWNEKLFF

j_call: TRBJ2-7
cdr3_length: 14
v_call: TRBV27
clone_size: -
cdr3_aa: CASSPRLAGFEQYF

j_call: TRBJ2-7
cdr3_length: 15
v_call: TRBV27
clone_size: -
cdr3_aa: CASSLLGGNPYEQYF

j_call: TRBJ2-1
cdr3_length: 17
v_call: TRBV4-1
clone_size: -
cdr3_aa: CASSQDRRSGAYNEQFF

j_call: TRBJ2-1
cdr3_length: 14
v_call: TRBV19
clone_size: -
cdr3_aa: CASSRLADYNEQFF

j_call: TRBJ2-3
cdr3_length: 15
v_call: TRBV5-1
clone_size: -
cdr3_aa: CASSLEGIRTDTQYF

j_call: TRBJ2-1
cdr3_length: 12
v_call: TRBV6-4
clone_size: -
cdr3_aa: CAALAGNNEQFF

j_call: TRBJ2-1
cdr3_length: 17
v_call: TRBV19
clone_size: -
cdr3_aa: CASSPYHGGPSYNEQFF

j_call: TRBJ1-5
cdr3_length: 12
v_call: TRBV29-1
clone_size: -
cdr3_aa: CSVRAGGQPQHF

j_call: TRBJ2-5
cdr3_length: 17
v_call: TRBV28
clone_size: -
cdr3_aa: CASSFGFRPGGEETQYF

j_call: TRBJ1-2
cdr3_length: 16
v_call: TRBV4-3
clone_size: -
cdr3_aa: CASSQAENRAYLGYTF

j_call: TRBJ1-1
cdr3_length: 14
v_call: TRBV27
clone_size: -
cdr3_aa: CASSYLHMNTEAFF

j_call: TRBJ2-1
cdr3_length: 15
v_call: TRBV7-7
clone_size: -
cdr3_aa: CASSLLESSYNEQFF

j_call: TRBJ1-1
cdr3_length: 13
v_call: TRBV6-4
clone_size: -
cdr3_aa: CASSEQAGTEAFF

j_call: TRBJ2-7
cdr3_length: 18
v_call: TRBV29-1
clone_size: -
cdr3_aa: CSVEGGQAGSFPAYEQYF

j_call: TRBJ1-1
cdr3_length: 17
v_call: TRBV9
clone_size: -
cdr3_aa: CASSVGLRAGPDTEAFF